The rows below give T cell receptor beta chains drawn from one sample of a study of OX40 agonist ivuxolimab in advanced cancers. Here immunoSEQ multiplex PCR was the method, and the copy in TCRdb shows in-frame clones only, minus some. This sample has some 19,000 clones, with approximately 79% found just once. The input for sequencing was CD4+ or CD8+ T cells sorted from blood, taken in a trial of the OX40 agonist ivuxolimab. These TCRs come from an adult with an advanced solid tumor such as melanoma, head and neck, liver or kidney cancer. The CDR3 runs from the conserved cysteine through the conserved F or W. The order of the fields is CDR3 protein, CDR3 DNA, J gene, D gene, clone size, V gene. The D gene is left open where the match is weak. Not every row has a clone size; where given, it reads once, few, many or a size class.

cdr3_aa: CASSPPGRPQHF
cdr3_nt: TGTGCCAGCAGTCCCCCCGGTAGGCCCCAGCATTTT
j_call: TRBJ1-5
d_call: NA
clone_size: NA
v_call: TRBV27

cdr3_aa: CASHLTGGAEQYF
cdr3_nt: TGTGCCAGCCATTTAACAGGGGGCGCCGAGCAGTACTTC
j_call: TRBJ2-7
d_call: TRBD1
clone_size: NA
v_call: TRBV27

cdr3_aa: CASSYSTGLNTEAFF
cdr3_nt: TGTGCCAGCAGTTACTCGACAGGTTTGAACACTGAAGCTTTCTTT
j_call: TRBJ1-1
d_call: NA
clone_size: NA
v_call: TRBV6-5

cdr3_aa: CASSFSQGLSHEQYF
cdr3_nt: TGCGCCAGCAGCTTCTCACAGGGTTTGTCTCACGAGCAGTACTTC
j_call: TRBJ2-7
d_call: NA
clone_size: NA
v_call: TRBV5-1

cdr3_aa: CASRLTGLEGTEAFF
cdr3_nt: TGTGCCAGCAGGCTGACAGGGTTGGAGGGGACTGAAGCTTTCTTT
j_call: TRBJ1-1
d_call: TRBD1
clone_size: NA
v_call: TRBV5-4

cdr3_aa: CASSQPAAVTDTQYF
cdr3_nt: TGTGCCAGCAGTCAGCCCGCAGCGGTAACAGATACGCAGTATTTT
j_call: TRBJ2-3
d_call: NA
clone_size: once
v_call: TRBV7-8

cdr3_aa: CSVPDGYEQYF
cdr3_nt: TGCAGCGTCCCCGACGGCTACGAGCAGTACTTC
j_call: TRBJ2-7
d_call: NA
clone_size: NA
v_call: TRBV29-1

cdr3_aa: CASKGTNYGYTF
cdr3_nt: TGTGCCAGCAAAGGGACTAACTATGGCTACACCTTC
j_call: TRBJ1-2
d_call: NA
clone_size: NA
v_call: TRBV7-6

cdr3_aa: CASSQTGTSRETQYF
cdr3_nt: TGTGCCAGCAGCCAAACCGGGACTAGCCGGGAGACCCAGTACTTC
j_call: TRBJ2-5
d_call: TRBD2
clone_size: NA
v_call: TRBV4-2

cdr3_aa: CASSLITSSNEQFF
cdr3_nt: TGTGCCAGCAGCTTAATCACCTCCTCCAATGAGCAGTTCTTC
j_call: TRBJ2-1
d_call: NA
clone_size: NA
v_call: TRBV7-9

cdr3_aa: CASSLDYSSNYEQYF
cdr3_nt: TGTGCCAGCAGCTTAGATTACTCCTCAAACTACGAGCAGTACTTC
j_call: TRBJ2-7
d_call: NA
clone_size: NA
v_call: TRBV7-8

cdr3_aa: CASSFFSGTGSNQPQHF
cdr3_nt: TGTGCCAGCAGCTTTTTCTCCGGGACAGGAAGCAATCAGCCCCAGCATTTT
j_call: TRBJ1-5
d_call: TRBD1
clone_size: NA
v_call: TRBV7-8

cdr3_aa: CASSFGNQETQYF
cdr3_nt: TGTGCCAGCAGTTTCGGCAACCAAGAGACCCAGTACTTC
j_call: TRBJ2-5
d_call: NA
clone_size: once
v_call: TRBV27

cdr3_aa: CASSPGSSYNEQFF
cdr3_nt: TGTGCCAGCAGCCCCGGTAGCTCCTACAATGAGCAGTTCTTC
j_call: TRBJ2-1
d_call: NA
clone_size: few
v_call: TRBV7-2

cdr3_aa: CASSLARQGLDTQYF
cdr3_nt: TGCGCCAGCAGCTTGGCGCGGCAGGGGTTAGATACGCAGTATTTT
j_call: TRBJ2-3
d_call: NA
clone_size: NA
v_call: TRBV5-1

cdr3_aa: CASSSARATDTQYF
cdr3_nt: TGTGCCAGCAGTTCGGCCAGAGCCACAGATACGCAGTATTTT
j_call: TRBJ2-3
d_call: NA
clone_size: once
v_call: TRBV6-6

cdr3_aa: CASSPGNPYEQYF
cdr3_nt: TGTGCCAGCAGCCCCGGGAATCCATACGAGCAGTACTTC
j_call: TRBJ2-7
d_call: NA
clone_size: NA
v_call: TRBV11-3

cdr3_aa: CASSVTSGQETQYF
cdr3_nt: TGTGCCAGCAGCGTTACTAGCGGGCAAGAGACCCAGTACTTC
j_call: TRBJ2-5
d_call: TRBD2
clone_size: NA
v_call: TRBV7-3

cdr3_aa: CASSPGTGGNQPQHF
cdr3_nt: TGTGCCAGCAGTCCAGGGACAGGGGGCAATCAGCCCCAGCATTTT
j_call: TRBJ1-5
d_call: TRBD1
clone_size: NA
v_call: TRBV27

cdr3_aa: CASSYSIGRANGYTF
cdr3_nt: TGTGCCAGCAGTTACTCGATCGGCAGGGCGAATGGCTACACCTTC
j_call: TRBJ1-2
d_call: NA
clone_size: once
v_call: TRBV6-5

cdr3_aa: CASSDATGPEQFF
cdr3_nt: TGTGCCAGCAGCGACGCGACAGGGCCCGAGCAGTTCTTC
j_call: TRBJ2-1
d_call: TRBD1
clone_size: NA
v_call: TRBV9

cdr3_aa: CASSLPSGQASYEQYF
cdr3_nt: TGTGCCAGCAGCTTACCCTCAGGACAGGCTTCCTACGAGCAGTACTTC
j_call: TRBJ2-7
d_call: TRBD1
clone_size: NA
v_call: TRBV7-8

cdr3_aa: CASSSSGGYNEQFF
cdr3_nt: TGTGCCAGCAGCTCCAGCGGGGGCTACAATGAGCAGTTCTTC
j_call: TRBJ2-1
d_call: TRBD2
clone_size: NA
v_call: TRBV7-3

cdr3_aa: CASSADDRGNEQFF
cdr3_nt: TGTGCCAGCAGCGCCGACGACAGGGGGAATGAGCAGTTCTTC
j_call: TRBJ2-1
d_call: TRBD1
clone_size: NA
v_call: TRBV5-6

cdr3_aa: CASATGLFEEQYF
cdr3_nt: TGTGCCAGCGCGACAGGGCTCTTTGAAGAGCAGTACTTC
j_call: TRBJ2-7
d_call: TRBD1
clone_size: NA
v_call: TRBV7-3

cdr3_aa: CASSLGGSGSGIEQFF
cdr3_nt: TGTGCCAGCAGCTTAGGCGGTTCGGGATCAGGGATTGAGCAGTTCTTC
j_call: TRBJ2-1
d_call: NA
clone_size: once
v_call: TRBV7-3

cdr3_aa: CASSSLQGIDQPQHF
cdr3_nt: TGTGCCAGCAGTTCCCTACAGGGAATCGATCAGCCCCAGCATTTT
j_call: TRBJ1-5
d_call: NA
clone_size: NA
v_call: TRBV27

cdr3_aa: CASSQETARVLYGYTF
cdr3_nt: TGCGCCAGCAGCCAAGAAACGGCACGGGTACTCTATGGCTACACCTTC
j_call: TRBJ1-2
d_call: NA
clone_size: NA
v_call: TRBV4-1

cdr3_aa: CASRTSPRGDKQYF
cdr3_nt: TGTGCCAGCAGGACTTCCCCGAGAGGGGACAAGCAGTACTTC
j_call: TRBJ2-7
d_call: NA
clone_size: NA
v_call: TRBV28

cdr3_aa: CASSQMESTEAFF
cdr3_nt: TGCGCCAGCAGCCAGATGGAGAGTACTGAAGCTTTCTTT
j_call: TRBJ1-1
d_call: NA
clone_size: medium-sized
v_call: TRBV4-1

cdr3_aa: CASSEAELEGSTEAFF
cdr3_nt: TGTGCCAGCAGTGAAGCGGAGTTGGAGGGGAGCACTGAAGCTTTCTTT
j_call: TRBJ1-1
d_call: NA
clone_size: NA
v_call: TRBV2

cdr3_aa: CATSTSGLGETQYF
cdr3_nt: TGTGCCACCTCGACTAGCGGACTTGGAGAGACCCAGTACTTC
j_call: TRBJ2-5
d_call: TRBD2
clone_size: NA
v_call: TRBV27

cdr3_aa: CASSVTVMETQYF
cdr3_nt: TGTGCCAGCAGCGTGACAGTGATGGAGACCCAGTACTTC
j_call: TRBJ2-5
d_call: NA
clone_size: NA
v_call: TRBV7-9

cdr3_aa: CASSASSTETFYGYTF
cdr3_nt: TGTGCCAGCAGCGCATCCTCGACTGAGACCTTCTATGGCTACACCTTC
j_call: TRBJ1-2
d_call: NA
clone_size: NA
v_call: TRBV9

cdr3_aa: CASSGGQYNSPLHF
cdr3_nt: TGCGCCAGCAGCGGTGGCCAATATAATTCACCCCTCCACTTT
j_call: TRBJ1-6
d_call: NA
clone_size: NA
v_call: TRBV4-1

cdr3_aa: CASSFGTSGESPDTQYF
cdr3_nt: TGTGCCAGCAGCTTCGGGACTAGCGGGGAATCGCCAGATACGCAGTATTTT
j_call: TRBJ2-3
d_call: TRBD2
clone_size: few
v_call: TRBV7-9

cdr3_aa: CASSSRTSVIYEQYF
cdr3_nt: TGTGCCAGCAGCTCCCGGACTAGCGTTATCTACGAGCAGTACTTC
j_call: TRBJ2-7
d_call: TRBD2
clone_size: NA
v_call: TRBV7-9

cdr3_aa: CASSTGTGANEKLFF
cdr3_nt: TGTGCCAGTAGTACAGGGACAGGGGCTAATGAAAAACTGTTTTTT
j_call: TRBJ1-4
d_call: TRBD1
clone_size: NA
v_call: TRBV19

cdr3_aa: CASPPGAGRKAFF
cdr3_nt: TGTGCCAGCCCACCAGGGGCCGGTCGGAAAGCTTTCTTT
j_call: TRBJ1-1
d_call: NA
clone_size: NA
v_call: TRBV2